What follows is one TCR beta chain and its context. The source of the sample is a study of blood T cell repertoires in COVID-19. Turning to the study itself: Some COVID-19 samples were acute and others convalescent; all came from the United States, Italy and Spain. PBMCs, B-cell-depleted T cells, or T cells provided the cDNA or gDNA that made up the material.

The assay was immunoSEQ multiplex PCR, and TCRdb's table has in-frame clones only and misses some. The sample carries about 230,000 clones, 70% to 85% recorded once. Cohort placement rested on clinical history that participants reported themselves. Recovered status applied to Cohort 3 donors who had two consecutive negative PCRs. It also applied to those with clearance or with symptom resolution. Looked up from germline, CDR1 is MDHEN and CDR2 is SYDVKM. The CDR3 loop spans 16 amino acids. Trimming took 5 bases from V and 8 from J, leaving 24 bases between them. The sequenced material came from PBMCs or T cells enriched from blood (not recorded which). The sequence was obtained from a man in his sixties who had recovered from COVID-19. V usage is TRBV28 and J usage is TRBJ1-2, with a possible D match to TRBD1 (5 bases). CDR3 bases: TGTGCCAGCAGTCTCGGTGGGGCAGACCAAATGCGGGGCTACACCTTC. Translating it yields CASSLGGADQMRGYTF.